The entry below describes one T cell receptor beta chain. This clone was seen a few times. Which antigen it targets is not known. The sample holds no much larger clone one base away, and base qualities are not on file. Receptors were amplified or captured by the immunoSEQ multiplex PCR assay. TCRdb holds this immuneACCESS table with in-frame rearrangements only. Some clones are missing; in checked studies, unresolved V genes explain under half, and the rest has no known cause. In all, the sample holds approximately 46,000 clones, and around 30% of those were seen once. Of the sample, around 3% is held by the ten largest clones. This entry is derived from a study of tumour-infiltrating T cells in Burkitt lymphoma (dated by TCRdb to the early 2020s). Looking at the study overall: All epidemiological subtypes of Burkitt lymphoma were represented in the cohort, which was made up of 70 to 85 patients. Clinical outcome was correlated with TCR repertoire data, and overall and progression-free survival were found to be predicted by productive clonality independently of established prognosticators, including age at diagnosis. General conclusions and limits of the study: Several public clonotypes were found to be shared across numerous Burkitt lymphoma patients, which suggests a shared tumour neoantigen selection that is absent from diffuse large B-cell lymphoma.

Via the germline V gene, CDR1 is MNHEY and CDR2 SVGAGI. Between the V and J ends, shortened by 6 bases and 7 bases respectively, the junction contains 21 bases. The cysteine opens and the phenylalanine closes a CDR3 of 15 amino acids. Kept here is only the CDR3 DNA, which spans 45 bases and is read in frame from base 1. This TCR was sampled from a human donor with Burkitt lymphoma. Recombination joined TRBV6-5 with TRBJ2-5; the D match is possibly TRBD1 or TRBD2, with 6 bases aligned in each. Input material: tumor tissue. CDR3 protein: CASSRGTITMGTQYF. The DNA is TGTGCCAGCAGCCGCGGGACAATCACGATGGGGACCCAGTACTTC.